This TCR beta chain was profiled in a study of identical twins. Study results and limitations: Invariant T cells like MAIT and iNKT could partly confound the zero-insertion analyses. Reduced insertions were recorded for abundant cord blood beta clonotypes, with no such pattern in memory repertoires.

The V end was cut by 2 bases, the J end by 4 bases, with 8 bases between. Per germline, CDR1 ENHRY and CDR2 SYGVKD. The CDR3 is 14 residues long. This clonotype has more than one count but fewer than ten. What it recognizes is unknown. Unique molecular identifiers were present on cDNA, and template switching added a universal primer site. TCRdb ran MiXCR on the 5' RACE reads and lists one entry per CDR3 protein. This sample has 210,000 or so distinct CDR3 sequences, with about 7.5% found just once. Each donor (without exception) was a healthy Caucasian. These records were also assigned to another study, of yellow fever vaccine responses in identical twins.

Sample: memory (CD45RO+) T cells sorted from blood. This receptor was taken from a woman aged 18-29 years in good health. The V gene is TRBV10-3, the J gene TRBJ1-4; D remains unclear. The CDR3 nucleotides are TGTGCCATCAGTGAGGTCGGGTTTAATGAAAAACTGTTTTTT. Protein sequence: CAISEVGFNEKLFF.